A selection of T cell receptor beta chains follows, all from one sample in a study of regulatory T cells in long-lasting Graves disease. TCRdb re-called the multiplex PCR reads through MiXCR, storing one row per CDR3 protein. The sample carries 680,000 or so distinct CDR3 sequences, about 16% recorded once. Separately, the same data were catalogued under a study of T cells in Graves' hyperthyroidism and ophthalmopathy.

Sequencing was performed on peripheral blood mononuclear cells (PBMCs), taken at new diagnosis, from a patient treated with antithyroid drugs. The receptors shown here come from a woman aged 25 to 39 with Graves disease. The CDR3 runs from the conserved cysteine through the conserved F or W. The D gene is left open where the match is weak. Clone size is shown for a subset of rows, as once, few, many or a class of expanded clone.

d_gene	v_gene	j_gene	abundance	CDR3nt	CDR3aa
TRBD2	TRBV5-1	TRBJ2-2	-	TGCGCCAGCAGTGCGACTAGCGGTAACACCGGGGAGCTGTTTTTT	CASSATSGNTGELFF
-	TRBV27	TRBJ2-6	few	TGTGCCAGCAGACCGATCTCGACCTCTGGGGCCAACGTCCTGACTTTC	CASRPISTSGANVLTF
TRBD1	TRBV19	TRBJ1-5	-	TGTGCCAGTAGTGTACAGGGGAATAGCAATCAGCCCCAGCATTTT	CASSVQGNSNQPQHF
-	TRBV20-1	TRBJ2-5	-	TGCAGTGCTGATCGGGGTGGCGGAGAGACCCAGTACTTC	CSADRGGGETQYF
-	TRBV6-5	TRBJ2-5	many	TGTGCCAGCAGTTACGAGGGGGGGCTGACAGAGACCCAGTACTTC	CASSYEGGLTETQYF
-	TRBV30	TRBJ2-7	-	TGTGCCTGGAGTGGCCAACCCGGGACAAACTACGAGCAGTACTTC	CAWSGQPGTNYEQYF
-	TRBV10-3	TRBJ1-2	few	TGTGCCATCAGTGAAAGGGACACCGCTAACTATGGCTACACCTTC	CAISERDTANYGYTF
TRBD2	TRBV30	TRBJ2-7	-	TGTGCCTGGACCTCGGGACTAGGGAGCTACGAGCAGTACTTC	CAWTSGLGSYEQYF
TRBD2	TRBV14	TRBJ2-7	many	TGTGCCAGCAACCGGGCGGGAGGGTCCTACGAGCAGTACTTC	CASNRAGGSYEQYF
TRBD2	TRBV3-1	TRBJ2-2	-	TGTGCCAGCAGCCATTTTAGCGGGGGTAACACCGGGGAGCTGTTTTTT	CASSHFSGGNTGELFF
-	TRBV6-5	TRBJ2-7	many	TGTGCCAGCAGTTACTCGGGCAATTCCTACGAGCAGTACTTC	CASSYSGNSYEQYF
-	TRBV2	TRBJ1-1	-	TGTGCCAGCAGAGACCATAGGACGTTAGCTGAAGCTTTCTTT	CASRDHRTLAEAFF
TRBD2	TRBV20-1	TRBJ2-3	-	TGCAGTGCTAGTGGGAGGGCCGATACAGATACGCAGTATTTT	CSASGRADTDTQYF
-	TRBV12-3/TRBV12-4	TRBJ1-4	many	TGTGCCAGCAGTTCTATGGGGGGCCGGTCGGAAAAACTGTTTTTT	CASSSMGGRSEKLFF
TRBD1	TRBV11-2	TRBJ1-3	many	TGTGCCAGCAGCCCTGGACAGGCTGGAAACACCATATATTTT	CASSPGQAGNTIYF
-	TRBV19	TRBJ1-6	-	TGTGCCAGTAGTACCGGTTACAGCCTAACGAATTCACCCCTCCACTTT	CASSTGYSLTNSPLHF
-	TRBV12-3/TRBV12-4	TRBJ2-1	few	TGTGCCAGCAGTCCTACGGGAGATTACGGGAATGAGCAGTTCTTC	CASSPTGDYGNEQFF
TRBD2	TRBV20-1	TRBJ2-1	-	TGCAGTGCTAGAGGGACGTTGTGGGAGCGGGGAGGCCGAAATGAGCAGTTCTTC	CSARGTLWERGGRNEQFF
-	TRBV7-8	TRBJ1-5	-	TGTGCCAGCAGCTTAGGCTCTGGGGGCGGCCATCAGCCCCAGCATTTT	CASSLGSGGGHQPQHF
-	TRBV27	TRBJ2-2	-	TGTGCCAGCAGTTTGGTGGGGCAGGTCAACACCGGGGAGCTGTTTTTT	CASSLVGQVNTGELFF
TRBD2	TRBV30	TRBJ2-1	-	TGTGCCTGGAAGACTAGCGGGGGGAGTGGGCAGTTCTTC	CAWKTSGGSGQFF
-	TRBV28	TRBJ2-1	many	TGTGCCAGCAGTTTATCGTGGAACTATAACAATGAGCAGTTCTTC	CASSLSWNYNNEQFF
-	TRBV2	TRBJ1-2	many	TGTGCCAGCAGTGAATTCGTTAACCGGTATGGCTACACCTTC	CASSEFVNRYGYTF
-	TRBV18	TRBJ1-3	-	TGTGCCAGCTCACCTCAGACGCTTGGAAACACCATATATTTT	CASSPQTLGNTIYF
-	TRBV27	TRBJ2-7	many	TGTGCCAGCAGTCTCCCCCCGAACGTTAACCGGGGAGGTGAGCAGTACTTC	CASSLPPNVNRGGEQYF
-	TRBV20-1	TRBJ2-1	few	TGCAGTGGGAGGCCGAACAATGAGCAGTTCTTC	CSGRPNNEQFF
-	TRBV12-3/TRBV12-4	TRBJ1-2	many	TGTGCCAGCAGTTTACGACAAAGGGGCTACACCTTC	CASSLRQRGYTF
-	TRBV20-1	TRBJ1-3	many	TGCAGTGCTAGAACTGACGTAGAGGGATCTGGAAACACCATATATTTT	CSARTDVEGSGNTIYF
TRBD2	TRBV27	TRBJ2-1	-	TGTGCCAGCAGACCGGGACTAGCGTTTAATGAGCAGTTCTTC	CASRPGLAFNEQFF
-	TRBV11-1	TRBJ1-2	-	TGTGCCAGCAGCTTAAACAGGGTTTATGGCTACACCTTC	CASSLNRVYGYTF
TRBD1	TRBV5-1	TRBJ1-1	few	TGCGCCAGCAGCTTCCGACAGGGTTTGAACACTGAAGCTTTCTTT	CASSFRQGLNTEAFF
-	TRBV27	TRBJ1-2	few	TGTGCCAGCTCCGCCGCCTCGGCGGGTGGCTACACCTTC	CASSAASAGGYTF
-	TRBV7-2	TRBJ2-7	few	TGTGCCAGCAGCCTCCAAGACTACGAGCAGTACTTC	CASSLQDYEQYF
-	TRBV27	TRBJ1-5	few	TGTGCCAGCAGTCAGCAGGGAGTGCTTAGCAATCAGCCCCAGCATTTT	CASSQQGVLSNQPQHF
-	TRBV6-1	TRBJ2-1	few	TGTGCCAGCAGTGAAGGGGGACTTTACAATGAGCAGTTCTTC	CASSEGGLYNEQFF
-	TRBV27	TRBJ2-7	-	TGTGCCAGCAGTACGCCGACAGGCCACGAGCAGTACTTC	CASSTPTGHEQYF
-	TRBV20-1	TRBJ1-5	many	TGCAGTGCTACCTACAGGGACCAGCCCCAGCATTTT	CSATYRDQPQHF
-	TRBV20-1	TRBJ1-1	few	TGCAGTGCTAGAGATTCGCAGGCCAACACTGAAGCTTTCTTT	CSARDSQANTEAFF
-	TRBV16	TRBJ2-7	few	TGTGCCAGCAGCCAAGGGACAACTACCTACGAGCAGTACTTC	CASSQGTTTYEQYF
TRBD1	TRBV5-1	TRBJ2-1	-	TGCGCCAGCAGACTGGGACAGGGTGGGAATGAGCAGTTCTTC	CASRLGQGGNEQFF
-	TRBV4-1	TRBJ1-5	-	TGCGCCAGCAGCCAGGGAAAAATTCGGACGGATGAAGATAGCAATCAGCCCCAGCATTTT	CASSQGKIRTDEDSNQPQHF
TRBD1	TRBV19	TRBJ1-5	-	TGTGCCAGTAGTATCGGACAGGGGGGACAGCCCCAGCATTTT	CASSIGQGGQPQHF
-	TRBV19	TRBJ1-2	many	TGTGCCAGTAACAGTAGGAGGACGAACTTATATGGCTACACCTTC	CASNSRRTNLYGYTF
-	TRBV19	TRBJ2-2	-	TGTGCCAGTATTCCCGTCTGGGGGCCAAACACCGGGGAGCTGTTTTTT	CASIPVWGPNTGELFF